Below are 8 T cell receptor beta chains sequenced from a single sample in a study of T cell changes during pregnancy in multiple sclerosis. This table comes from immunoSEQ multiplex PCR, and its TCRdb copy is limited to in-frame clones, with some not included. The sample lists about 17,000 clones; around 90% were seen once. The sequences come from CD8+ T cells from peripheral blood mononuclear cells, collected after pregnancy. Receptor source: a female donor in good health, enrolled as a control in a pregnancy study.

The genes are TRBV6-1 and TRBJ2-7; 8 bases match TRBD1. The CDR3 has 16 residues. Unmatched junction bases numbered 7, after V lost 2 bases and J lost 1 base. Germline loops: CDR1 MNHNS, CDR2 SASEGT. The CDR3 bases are TGTGCCAGCAGTGAACAGACAGGGGTGGGGTCCTACGAGCAGTACTTC. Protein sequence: CASSEQTGVGSYEQYF.

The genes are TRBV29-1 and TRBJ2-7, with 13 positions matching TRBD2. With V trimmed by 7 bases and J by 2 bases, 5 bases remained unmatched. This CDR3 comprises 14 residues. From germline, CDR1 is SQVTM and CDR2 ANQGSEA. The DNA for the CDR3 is TGCAGCGCCGTGACTAGCGGGGGGACCTACGAGCAGTACTTC. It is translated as CSAVTSGGTYEQYF.

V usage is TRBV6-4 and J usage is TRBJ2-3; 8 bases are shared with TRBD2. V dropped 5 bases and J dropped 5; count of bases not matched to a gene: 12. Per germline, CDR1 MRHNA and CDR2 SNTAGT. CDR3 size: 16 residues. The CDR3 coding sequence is TGTGCCAGCAGTTCCCGGGGGGGAACTAGCGGAGATACGCAGTATTTT. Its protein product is CASSSRGGTSGDTQYF.

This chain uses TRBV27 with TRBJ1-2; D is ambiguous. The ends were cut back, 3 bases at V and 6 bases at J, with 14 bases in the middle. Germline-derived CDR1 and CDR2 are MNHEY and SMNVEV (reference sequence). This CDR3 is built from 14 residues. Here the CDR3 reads CASSFLDGGDGYTF. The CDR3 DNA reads TGTGCCAGCAGTTTTCTAGATGGAGGTGATGGCTACACCTTC.

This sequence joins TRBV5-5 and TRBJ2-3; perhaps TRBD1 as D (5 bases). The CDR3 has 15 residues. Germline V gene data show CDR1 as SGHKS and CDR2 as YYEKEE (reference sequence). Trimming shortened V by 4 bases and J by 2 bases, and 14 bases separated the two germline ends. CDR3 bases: TGTGCCAGCAGCGTGGACATTTTTTCCACAGATACGCAGTATTTT. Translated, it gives CASSVDIFSTDTQYF.

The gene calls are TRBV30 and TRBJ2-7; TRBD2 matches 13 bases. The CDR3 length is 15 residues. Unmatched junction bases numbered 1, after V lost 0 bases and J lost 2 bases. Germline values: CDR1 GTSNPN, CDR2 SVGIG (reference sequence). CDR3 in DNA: TGTGCCTGGAGTGTACTAGCGGGGGGGCCCTACGAGCAGTACTTC. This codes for CAWSVLAGGPYEQYF.

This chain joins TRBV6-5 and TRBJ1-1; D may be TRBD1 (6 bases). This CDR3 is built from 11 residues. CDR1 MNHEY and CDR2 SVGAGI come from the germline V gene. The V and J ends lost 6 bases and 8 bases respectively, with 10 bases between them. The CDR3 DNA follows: TGTGCCAGCAGCGCAGGGGCCGAAGCTTTCTTT. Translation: CASSAGAEAFF.

CDR3 in DNA: TGTGCCAGCAGTGTCGCTCCAGGGTCGGATACGCAGTATTTT. Encoded protein: CASSVAPGSDTQYF. The chain carries TRBV6-4 and TRBJ2-3; TRBD1 is a possible D gene (5 bases). CDR1 is MRHNA, CDR2 SNTAGT, per germline. V gave up 4 bases and J gave up 6 bases, with 14 bases separating them. This CDR3 is 14 amino acids long.